This record concerns one T cell receptor beta chain sequence. Its antigen is currently unknown. Vbeta (60) and Jbeta (13) primers were used in the PCR. Only in-frame clones appear in the TCRdb table, and some are missing; sequencing was by immunoSEQ multiplex PCR. The data show about 120,000 clones, with around three quarters seen just once and approximately 9.9% held by the top ten. The sample comes from a study of cytomegalovirus exposure and HLA in healthy donors. Trimming removed 2 bases from V and 12 bases from J; junction bases left unmatched: 12. The CDR3 runs to 14 residues. Germline V gene data show CDR1 as MDHEN and CDR2 as SYDVKM. General study findings and limits: An ancestry cluster, one associated with Asian ancestry, reportedly showed fewer N-insertions than the approximately 670-donor mean in a later analysis. In all likelihood, a cluster of highly shared sequence variants was a sequencing artifact. CMV serostatus was the sole immune exposure information available.

The chain couples TRBV28 to TRBJ2-5; 7 nucleotides line up with TRBD2. Sequences were obtained from PBMCs. The clonotype was recovered from a man between 35 and 55 years old in good health and CMV-seropositive. As DNA, the CDR3 is TGTGCCAGCAGTTTACGGCCCCAAGTGGGGGGGGAGTACTTC. Its protein is CASSLRPQVGGEYF.